In its sample, the clone carrying this TCR beta chain was seen many times. Its antigen is undetermined. This entry belongs to a study of CD8 T cells in ankylosing spondylitis. The CDR3 consists of 13 residues. Germline V gives CDR1 MDHEN, CDR2 SYDVKM. The V end lost 2 bases, the J end lost 5 bases, and 9 bases lay between the germline ends. The authors made TCR beta libraries by quantitative 5'-RACE with molecular barcodes. TCRdb fed the 5' RACE reads into MiXCR, producing one record per CDR3 protein. The sample holds about 500,000 distinct CDR3 sequences, under 5.5% seen once. Study-wide results and caveats: Characteristic, it appeared, of ankylosing spondylitis blood was a TCR beta motif of roughly 8 highly homologous variants. Reports say disease-linked clones showed up significantly more in matched ankylosing spondylitis synovial fluid. Before this, some motif variants had been reported in reactive arthritis synovial fluid and blood.

The chain employs TRBV28 and TRBJ1-2, with no clear D. What was sequenced was blood, either unsorted or a sorted T cell fraction (not recorded which). The clonotype was recovered from a male donor with ankylosing spondylitis. CDR3 sequence: CASSLKWAYGYTF. For the CDR3, the DNA is TGTGCCAGCAGTTTAAAGTGGGCTTATGGCTACACCTTC.